The 13 T cell receptor beta chains below come from one sample, sequenced in a study of blood T cell repertoires in COVID-19. Sequencing was performed with immunoSEQ multiplex PCR; in TCRdb, only in-frame clones are kept and a portion is missing. The table shows just over 350,000 clones, with roughly 87% occurring only once. Sequencing input: PBMCs or T cells enriched from blood (not recorded which). These receptors all come from a woman aged 30 to 39 who had recovered from COVID-19.

The rearrangement uses TRBV18 and TRBJ2-3, with TRBD1 matching over 9 bases. V was clipped by 7 bases and J by 6 bases; unmatched bases: 8. Looked up from germline, CDR1 is KGHSH and CDR2 is LQKENI. The CDR3 is made up of 14 amino acids. CDR3 amino acids: CASLTGGVRDTQYF. CDR3 DNA sequence: TGTGCCAGCTTGACAGGGGGAGTCAGGGATACGCAGTATTTT.

The chain uses TRBV9 and TRBJ2-3; the D gene is possibly TRBD1 (7 bases). V was shortened by 0 bases and J by 3 bases, with 17 bases between the two germline ends. CDR3 length: 17 amino acids. Germline values: CDR1 SGDLS, CDR2 YYNGEE. DNA for the CDR3: TGTGCCAGCAGCGTAGATGGCCGGTCAGGGGGGACAGATACGCAGTATTTT. The encoded protein is CASSVDGRSGGTDTQYF.

This sequence joins TRBV28 and TRBJ2-5; the match to TRBD2 covers 9 bases. The CDR3 totals 15 residues. V shed 10 bases, J shed 5 bases, and the junction held 14 bases outside the gene matches. Germline assignment: CDR1 MDHEN and CDR2 SYDVKM. CDR3 residues: CATLGAGGPSETQYF. The CDR3 region has the DNA TGTGCCACTCTCGGGGCGGGAGGGCCCTCGGAGACCCAGTACTTC.

V is TRBV2 and J is TRBJ1-1; 9 bases line up with TRBD1. Germline trimming cut 6 bases from V and 7 bases from J; bases unmatched to any gene: 9. CDR3 length: 14 amino acids. Germline-derived CDR1 and CDR2 are SNHLY and FYNNEI. This CDR3 reads CASRQQGASGEAFF. CDR3 coding DNA: TGTGCCAGCAGGCAACAGGGGGCGTCGGGTGAAGCTTTCTTT.

This chain links TRBV11-2 with TRBJ1-2; a possible D gene is TRBD1 (5 bases). The V and J ends lost 3 bases and 8 bases respectively, with 13 bases between them. Looked up from germline, CDR1 is SGHAT and CDR2 is FQNNGV. The CDR3 is made up of 13 amino acids. The CDR3 sequence is CASSLTALGGYTF. The CDR3 nucleotides read TGTGCCAGCAGCTTGACAGCCCTAGGGGGCTACACCTTC.

This clone was found once. The rearrangement uses TRBV7-9 and TRBJ2-7, with unresolved D. The V end was cut by 5 bases, the J end by 7 bases, with 9 bases between. CDR1 SEHNR and CDR2 FQNEAQ come from the germline V gene (reference sequence). This CDR3 is 11 amino acids long. The CDR3 DNA reads TGTGCCAGCAGCCTCGGTGTGGAGCAGTACTTC. Protein sequence: CASSLGVEQYF.

The chain joins TRBV27 to TRBJ1-6; D perhaps matches TRBD1 (5 bases). Trimming removed 0 bases at V and 1 base at J, with 7 bases between. This CDR3 has 16 residues. The germline V gene has CDR1 MNHEY and CDR2 SMNVEV (reference sequence). The CDR3 DNA follows: TGTGCCAGCAGTTTATCCCCAGGGTCCTATAATTCACCCCTCCACTTT. Residues: CASSLSPGSYNSPLHF.

V is TRBV15 and J is TRBJ2-1; TRBD2 matches at 9 bases. Per germline, CDR1 LNHNV and CDR2 YYDKDF (reference sequence). This CDR3 is built from 15 residues. The J segment lost 9 bases and the V segment lost 5 bases, leaving 11 bases of the junction unmatched. CDR3 protein: CATSPRSSGMGEQFF. The CDR3, as DNA: TGTGCCACCAGCCCACGTTCTAGCGGGATGGGTGAGCAGTTCTTC.

This chain joins TRBV5-1 and TRBJ2-2; 10 nucleotides match TRBD1. Germline trimming cut 1 base from V and 5 bases from J; bases unmatched to any gene: 2. The CDR3 is made up of 15 amino acids. Germline loops: CDR1 SGHRS, CDR2 YFSETQ. CDR3 region: CASSLRDRGTGELFF. DNA for the CDR3: TGCGCCAGCAGCTTGAGGGACAGGGGAACCGGGGAGCTGTTTTTT.

This chain uses TRBV6-5 with TRBJ2-7, with D maybe TRBD2 (5 bases). V lost 6 bases, J lost 7 bases, and 13 bases lay in between. Germline assignment: CDR1 MNHEY and CDR2 SVGAGI. The CDR3 sequence is 12 residues long. The chain's CDR3 is CASSPGNNEQYF. The CDR3 coding sequence is TGTGCCAGCAGCCCCGGGAATAATGAGCAGTACTTC.

The chain joins TRBV12-3 or TRBV12-4 to TRBJ1-4; D is possibly TRBD1 (6 bases). The CDR3 runs to 13 residues. The ends were cut back, 6 bases at V and 8 bases at J, with 13 bases in the middle. CDR3 nucleotides: TGTGCCAGCAGCCGGGGGGCGCGGGAAAAACTGTTTTTT. Residues: CASSRGAREKLFF.

This chain links TRBV3-1 (or the pseudogene TRBV3-2) with TRBJ1-1; D gene uncertain. CDR3 size: 13 residues. V was shortened by 7 bases and J by 1 base, with 10 bases between the two germline ends. The germline V gene has CDR1 LGHDT and CDR2 YNNKEL (reference sequence). As DNA, the CDR3 is TGTGCCAGCACCCCCGAGGGGAACACTGAAGCTTTCTTT. Protein product: CASTPEGNTEAFF.

This chain links TRBV2 with TRBJ2-6; D unclear. Germline lookup yields CDR1 SNHLY and CDR2 FYNNEI. With 5 bases removed from V and 1 base from J, the gap between germline ends came to 15 bases. The CDR3 length is 17 residues. The CDR3 protein is CASSLYAPLSGANVLTF. CDR3 sequence (DNA): TGTGCCAGCAGTCTATACGCCCCATTGTCTGGGGCCAACGTCCTGACTTTC.